Listed here are 22 T cell receptor beta chains from one sample, sequenced in a study of T cells in Graves' hyperthyroidism and ophthalmopathy. TCR beta CDR3 sequences were amplified from RNA transcripts. An initial round of RT-PCR targeting the TCR CDR3 relied on the HTBI primer set. MiXCR, applied by TCRdb to the multiplex PCR reads, yields one record per CDR3 protein. This sample has about 640,000 distinct CDR3 sequences, with approximately 15% found just once. The material sequenced was blood. These TCRs come from a woman aged 45-65 years with Graves' ophthalmopathy.

This clonotype was seen ten or more times. The chain couples TRBV7-9 to TRBJ2-5; TRBD1 matches at 10 bases. CDR3 length equals 16 residues. Losses at the gene ends were 3 bases for V and 3 bases for J; bases not matched to a gene: 7. CDR1 is SEHNR, CDR2 FQNEAQ, per germline (reference sequence). CDR3 coding DNA: TGTGCCAGCAGCTTCCCACCGGGACAGGGGAAAGAGACCCAGTACTTC. Amino acids: CASSFPPGQGKETQYF.

The chain links TRBV5-6 to TRBJ1-1; 9 nucleotides match TRBD1. J gave up 3 bases and V 3 bases, and 12 bases lay outside the gene matches. The germline gives CDR1 SGHDT, CDR2 YYEEEE. The CDR3 has 17 amino acids. Here the CDR3 DNA reads TGTGCCAGCAGCTCCGGGACAGGGATGGGGCGGCACACTGAAGCTTTCTTT. Protein product: CASSSGTGMGRHTEAFF.

This clonotype was detected many times. V usage is TRBV6-2 or TRBV6-3 and J usage is TRBJ2-1; TRBD2 agrees at 10 bases. CDR1 is MNHEY, CDR2 SVGEGT, per germline. The CDR3 runs 15 residues. The junction had 8 bases not matched to a gene; V was cut back by 6 bases and J by 6 bases. CDR3 region: CASRNPGLASNEQFF. DNA for the CDR3: TGTGCCAGCAGAAACCCGGGACTAGCGAGCAATGAGCAGTTCTTC.

This clonotype was detected only a few times. The genes are TRBV6-2 or TRBV6-3 and TRBJ2-3; D not resolved. V lost 6 bases and J 4 bases, leaving 11 bases between the germline ends. The CDR3 loop spans 13 amino acids. CDR1 is MNHEY, CDR2 SVGEGT, per germline. In DNA, the CDR3 is TGTGCCAGCAGGGACCTGTTCCCAGATACGCAGTATTTT. Translation: CASRDLFPDTQYF.

Concerning this clonotype itself: A much larger clone sits a single nucleotide away, making a read error possible. This chain uses TRBV7-2 with TRBJ1-1, with 12 bases fitting TRBD1. Trimming cost V 6 bases and J 4 bases; bases outside gene matches: 12. Germline V lookup: CDR1 SGHTA, CDR2 FQGNSA. The CDR3 totals 17 residues. CDR3: CASSSRGQGAAVTEAFF. The CDR3 DNA reads TGTGCCAGCAGTTCGCGGGGACAGGGGGCGGCGGTCACTGAAGCTTTCTTT.

This clonotype was recorded many times. The chain joins TRBV2 to TRBJ2-7; the D is unclear. CDR3 length: 14 residues. V shed 6 bases and J shed 0 bases, with 12 bases lying between them. Germline CDR1 and CDR2: SNHLY and FYNNEI. The CDR3 sequence is CASSDDRYSYEQYF. In DNA form, the CDR3 reads TGTGCCAGCAGCGACGACCGATACTCCTACGAGCAGTACTTC.

The CDR3 region is CSASSRNYGYTF. In DNA form, the CDR3 reads TGCAGTGCTAGCTCCCGGAACTATGGCTACACCTTC. The chain is built from TRBV20-1 and TRBJ1-2; no definite D call. With 3 bases removed from V and 2 bases from J, the gap between germline ends came to 7 bases. Germline V gene sequence: CDR1 DFQATT, CDR2 SNEGSKA (reference sequence). The CDR3 totals 12 residues.

This clonotype was found once. Being one base from a much bigger clone, this may be a read error. The J gene is TRBJ2-7, the V gene TRBV3-1; 8 bases line up with TRBD2. Per the germline V gene, CDR1 is LGHDT and CDR2 is YNNKEL (reference sequence). This CDR3 has 16 residues. Here the CDR3 reads CTSSQAGGGRGVKQYF. For the CDR3, the DNA is TGTACCAGCAGCCAAGCCGGCGGGGGGAGAGGTGTAAAGCAGTACTTC.

Notes on this clonotype: A much larger clone differs by one base, so this may be a read error. The CDR3 does not close with the conserved phenylalanine or tryptophan, likely indicating a read error. The chain links TRBV7-2 to TRBJ2-5, with 9 bases that match TRBD1. V lost 1 base and J lost 2; bases outside the gene matches: 2. Germline V gene sequence: CDR1 SGHTA, CDR2 FQGNSA. The CDR3 is 15 residues long. CDR3 sequence reads: CASSLDRGLQETQYL. The CDR3 bases are TGTGCCAGCAGCTTAGACAGGGGGCTGCAAGAGACCCAGTACCTC.

This clonotype was observed a few times. The rearrangement uses TRBV28 and TRBJ2-7; 9 nucleotides agree with TRBD2. This CDR3 contains 16 residues. V was clipped by 8 bases and J by 3 bases; unmatched bases: 14. Germline-derived CDR1 and CDR2 are MDHEN and SYDVKM. The CDR3 DNA follows: TGTGCCAGCCGTAGATGGACTAGCGACGATTTCTACGAGCAGTACTTC. Its translation is CASRRWTSDDFYEQYF.

This clonotype has more than one count but fewer than ten. V is TRBV5-1 and J is TRBJ1-6; maybe TRBD1 (6 bases). Germline V gene data show CDR1 as SGHRS and CDR2 as YFSETQ. The V end lost 4 bases, the J end lost 7 bases, and 12 bases lay between the germline ends. The CDR3 is 14 amino acids. As DNA, the CDR3 is TGCGCCAGCAGCCCGGACAGTCCGAATTCACCCCTCCACTTT. Translating it yields CASSPDSPNSPLHF. The full variable domain, with the rest looked up from reference TRBV5-1 and TRBJ1-6, is KAGVTQTPRYLIKTRGQQVTLSCSPISGHRSVSWYQQTPGQGLQFLFEYFSETQRNKGNFPGRFSGRQFSNSRSEMNVSTLELGDSALYLCASSPDSPNSPLHFGNGTRLTVT.

This clonotype was recorded at least ten times. The J gene is TRBJ1-5, the V gene TRBV20-1, with TRBD1 matching 7 bases. Per the germline V gene, CDR1 is DFQATT and CDR2 is SNEGSKA (reference sequence). This CDR3 has 14 residues. V gave up 0 bases and J gave up 3 bases; unmatched junction bases: 2. CDR3 protein: CSARDGTDNQPQHF. DNA of the CDR3: TGCAGTGCTAGAGATGGGACAGACAATCAGCCCCAGCATTTT.

This clonotype was recorded many times. The chain uses TRBV2 and TRBJ1-2; 7 positions match TRBD1. The length of the CDR3 is 14 residues. Per germline, CDR1 SNHLY and CDR2 FYNNEI. The J segment lost 0 bases and the V segment lost 6 bases, leaving 4 bases of the junction unmatched. This CDR3 reads CASSFGTANYGYTF. CDR3 DNA: TGTGCCAGCAGCTTCGGGACAGCTAACTATGGCTACACCTTC.

The table lists this clonotype with many counts. The genes are TRBV5-1 and TRBJ1-2; possibly TRBD1 for D (5 bases). V lost 4 bases to trimming and J lost 8 bases, with 12 bases between them. The germline V gene encodes CDR1 SGHRS and CDR2 YFSETQ. The CDR3 extends over 12 amino acids. For the CDR3, the DNA is TGCGCCAGCAGCCCGGGCGGGGGAGGCTACACCTTC. Protein sequence: CASSPGGGGYTF.

Many counts were recorded for this clonotype. The rearrangement links TRBV10-3 to TRBJ1-5; D is ambiguous. Looked up from germline, CDR1 is ENHRY and CDR2 is SYGVKD. This CDR3 has 14 amino acids. The CDR3 is CASRSPGSNQPQHF. CDR3 coding DNA: TGTGCTTCGAGGTCCCCAGGTAGCAATCAGCCCCAGCATTTT.

This clonotype was picked up many times. This chain connects TRBV3-1 to TRBJ1-3; unclear D gene. This CDR3 is 16 amino acids long. The V end lost 2 bases, the J end lost 2 bases, and 13 bases lay between the germline ends. From germline, CDR1 is LGHDT and CDR2 YNNKEL (reference sequence). Here the CDR3 reads CASSQSEAWAGNTIYF. The CDR3 coding sequence is TGTGCCAGCAGCCAATCCGAGGCTTGGGCTGGAAACACCATATATTTT.

This clonotype has a count of ten or more. This chain's CDR3 is CASSLPSGRRYEQYF. DNA of the CDR3: TGTGCCAGCAGTTTACCTAGCGGGAGGCGCTACGAGCAGTACTTC. The chain recombines TRBV28 with TRBJ2-7, with 11 bases matching TRBD2. CDR1 and CDR2 from the germline V gene are MDHEN and SYDVKM. Losses at the gene ends were 2 bases for V and 3 bases for J; bases not matched to a gene: 3. CDR3 size: 15 residues.

This clonotype was observed a few times. The chain joins TRBV5-8 to TRBJ2-1; TRBD1 matches 8 bases. With V trimmed by 0 bases and J by 1 base, 15 bases remained unmatched. Germline V CDR1 and CDR2: SGHTS, YDEGEE. The CDR3 contains 20 residues. CDR3: CASSLAGQGGWSVSYNEQFF. In DNA form, the CDR3 reads TGTGCCAGCAGCTTGGCCGGACAGGGCGGTTGGAGCGTTTCCTACAATGAGCAGTTCTTC.

This clonotype was seen a few times. The chain couples TRBV6-5 to TRBJ2-7; the D gene is possibly TRBD2 (5 bases). This CDR3 is built from 14 residues. Between the trimmed V and J ends, which lost 2 bases and 2 bases, there was a span of 10 bases. The germline gives CDR1 MNHEY, CDR2 SVGAGI. As DNA, the CDR3 is TGTGCCAGCAGTTACGGCCCCGGGACCTACGAGCAGTACTTC. It specifies CASSYGPGTYEQYF.

This clonotype showed up just a few times. The CDR3 sequence is CATSRVASPNEQFF. For the CDR3, the DNA is TGTGCCACCAGCAGAGTGGCTAGCCCCAATGAGCAGTTCTTC. This rearrangement joins TRBV15 to TRBJ2-1, with a possible D match to TRBD2 (5 bases). Germline assignment: CDR1 LNHNV and CDR2 YYDKDF (reference sequence). Trimming left V 1 base short and J 6 bases short, with 10 bases between. The CDR3 length is 14 residues.

This clonotype was observed at least ten times. This rearrangement joins TRBV12-3 or TRBV12-4 to TRBJ2-7; unclear D gene. Trimming stripped 2 bases from V and 0 bases from J, with 5 bases between. The CDR3 totals 13 residues. In nucleotides, the CDR3 is TGTGCCAGCAGTTTACCCGCCTCCTACGAGCAGTACTTC. This gives the protein CASSLPASYEQYF.

This rearrangement joins TRBV27 to TRBJ1-4, with D unclear. Trimming took 6 bases from V and 6 from J, leaving 8 bases between them. Germline V CDR1 and CDR2: MNHEY, SMNVEV (reference sequence). The CDR3 is 12 amino acids. Here the CDR3 reads CASRVGDEKLFF. As DNA, the CDR3 is TGTGCCAGCAGGGTTGGTGATGAAAAACTGTTTTTT.